This T cell receptor (beta chain) comes out of a study of CD8 T cells in Susac syndrome. RNA, at roughly 0.5 to 1 ug, was reverse transcribed with random hexamers. One entry per CDR3 protein, called by TCRdb with MiXCR from the immunoSEQ multiplex PCR reads. Of about 80,000 distinct CDR3 sequences listed, 94% are singletons. Patients with Susac syndrome met the recently defined diagnostic criteria for definite or probable disease. The V and J ends lost 7 bases and 0 bases respectively, with 16 bases between them. Germline CDR1 is LNHDA and CDR2 is SQIVND (reference sequence). CDR3 length equals 16 residues. Note on this clonotype: Its antigen is currently unknown.

Study-level findings and limits: In total CD8+ repertoires, approximately 17 Susac-specific public clones were found, and about 5 in CD8+ TEMRA repertoires.

The receptor was isolated from a human donor with Susac syndrome. The chain is built from TRBV19 and TRBJ1-3, with D possibly matching TRBD1 (5 bases). The sample taken for sequencing was CD8+ T cells from PBMCs. The CDR3 region is CASTLTGPYSGNTIYF. The CDR3 nucleotides read TGTGCCAGTACCCTTACAGGACCCTACTCTGGAAACACCATATATTTT.